This T cell receptor beta chain was observed in a study of blood T cells in healthy people across ages. A second PCR, run for roughly 7 to 12 cycles, used a sample-barcoded 5' primer plus a J-beta primer mix. Tags on each cDNA molecule came from a template-switch adaptor with 12 random nucleotides. TCRdb re-derived calls from the 5' RACE reads in MiXCR, one entry per CDR3 protein. Of about a million distinct CDR3 sequences listed, about 51% were seen once; the top ten hold about a fifth. Sequencing was carried out using blood. This clonotype originated in a woman aged 55-69 years in good health.

The CDR3 DNA reads TGTGCCAGCAGTGGGTCTCTGGATTCACCCCTCCACTTT. This translates into CASSGSLDSPLHF. The J gene is TRBJ1-6, the V gene TRBV28; no firm D call. V was pared by 5 bases and J by 8 bases, with 10 bases between. CDR1 and CDR2 from the germline V gene are MDHEN and SYDVKM. This CDR3 region has 13 residues.